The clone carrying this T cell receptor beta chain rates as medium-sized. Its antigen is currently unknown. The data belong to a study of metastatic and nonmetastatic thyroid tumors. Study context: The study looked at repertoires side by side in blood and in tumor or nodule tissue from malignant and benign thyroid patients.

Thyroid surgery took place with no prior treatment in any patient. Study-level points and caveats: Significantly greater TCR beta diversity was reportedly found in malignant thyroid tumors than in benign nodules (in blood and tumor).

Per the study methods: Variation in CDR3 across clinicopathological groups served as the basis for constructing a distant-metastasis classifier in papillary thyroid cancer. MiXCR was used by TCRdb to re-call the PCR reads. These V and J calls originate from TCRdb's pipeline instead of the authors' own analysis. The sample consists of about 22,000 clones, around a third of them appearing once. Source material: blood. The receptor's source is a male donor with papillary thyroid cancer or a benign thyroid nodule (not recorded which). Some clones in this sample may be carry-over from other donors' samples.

The DNA of the CDR3 is TGCAGTGCTAGCCCCGGGGCGGATCAGCCCCAGCATTTT. It translates to CSASPGADQPQHF. The J gene is TRBJ1-5, the V gene TRBV20-1, with D perhaps matching TRBD1 (5 bases). This CDR3 has 13 residues. Germline CDR1 reads DFQATT; CDR2 reads SNEGSKA (reference sequence). V lost 3 bases and J lost 5, with 11 bases in between.